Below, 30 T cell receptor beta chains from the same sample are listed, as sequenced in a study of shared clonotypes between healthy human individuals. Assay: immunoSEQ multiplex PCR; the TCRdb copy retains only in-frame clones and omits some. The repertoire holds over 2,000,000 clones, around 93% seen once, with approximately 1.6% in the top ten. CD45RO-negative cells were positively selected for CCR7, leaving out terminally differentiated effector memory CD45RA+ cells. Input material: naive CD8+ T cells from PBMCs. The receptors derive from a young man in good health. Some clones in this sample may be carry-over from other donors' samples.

This CDR3 reads CASSLGGLAGYTDTQYF. CDR3 coding DNA: TGCGCCAGCAGCTTGGGGGGACTAGCGGGATACACAGATACGCAGTATTTT. The chain combines TRBV5-1 with TRBJ2-3, with TRBD2 identical over 13 bases. The J segment lost 2 bases and the V segment lost 0 bases, leaving 3 bases of the junction unmatched. CDR1 and CDR2 (germline): SGHRS, YFSETQ. The CDR3 is made up of 17 amino acids.

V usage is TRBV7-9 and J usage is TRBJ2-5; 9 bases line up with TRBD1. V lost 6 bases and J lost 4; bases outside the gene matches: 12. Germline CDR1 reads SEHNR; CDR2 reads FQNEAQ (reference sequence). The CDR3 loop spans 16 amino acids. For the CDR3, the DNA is TGTGCCAGCAGGTTCCACGGGACAGGGACGGGAGAGACCCAGTACTTC. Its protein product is CASRFHGTGTGETQYF.

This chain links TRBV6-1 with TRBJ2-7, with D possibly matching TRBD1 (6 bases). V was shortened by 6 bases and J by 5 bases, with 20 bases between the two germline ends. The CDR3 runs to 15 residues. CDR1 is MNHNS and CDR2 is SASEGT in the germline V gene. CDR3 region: CASSPGHLSGNEQYF. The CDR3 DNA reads TGTGCCAGCAGCCCGGGACATCTGTCGGGCAACGAGCAGTACTTC.

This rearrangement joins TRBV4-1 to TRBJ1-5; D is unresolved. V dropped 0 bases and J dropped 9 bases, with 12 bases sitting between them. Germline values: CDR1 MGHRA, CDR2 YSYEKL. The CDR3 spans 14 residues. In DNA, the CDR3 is TGCGCCAGCAGCCAAGAGGGCATCCCAGGGCCCCAGCATTTT. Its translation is CASSQEGIPGPQHF.

CDR3 bases: TGTGCCAGCAGCTTACTCGCGTCTTTCCCTAGCACAGATACGCAGTATTTT. It specifies CASSLLASFPSTDTQYF. This sequence joins TRBV7-9 and TRBJ2-3; D gene unclear. The V end lost 2 bases, the J end lost 0 bases, and 15 bases lay between the germline ends. This CDR3 comprises 17 residues. Germline V lookup: CDR1 SEHNR, CDR2 FQNEAQ (reference sequence).

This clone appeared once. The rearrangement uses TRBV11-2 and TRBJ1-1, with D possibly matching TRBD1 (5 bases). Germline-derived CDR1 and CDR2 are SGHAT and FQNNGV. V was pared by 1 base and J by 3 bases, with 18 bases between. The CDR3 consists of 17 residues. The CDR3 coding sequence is TGTGCCAGCAGCTTAGGTCTAAGGTGGCAGGGAGACACTGAAGCTTTCTTT. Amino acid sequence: CASSLGLRWQGDTEAFF. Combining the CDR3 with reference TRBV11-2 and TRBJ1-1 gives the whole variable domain EAGVAQSPRYKIIEKRQSVAFWCNPISGHATLYWYQQILGQGPKLLIQFQNNGVVDDSQLPKDRFSAERLKGVDSTLKIQPAKLEDSAVYLCASSLGLRWQGDTEAFFGQGTRLTVV.

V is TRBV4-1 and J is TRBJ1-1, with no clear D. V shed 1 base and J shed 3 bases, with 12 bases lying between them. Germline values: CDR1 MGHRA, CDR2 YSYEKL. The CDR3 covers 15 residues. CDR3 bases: TGCGCCAGCAGCCAAGGAGCCGGGGTTCACACTGAAGCTTTCTTT. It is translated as CASSQGAGVHTEAFF.

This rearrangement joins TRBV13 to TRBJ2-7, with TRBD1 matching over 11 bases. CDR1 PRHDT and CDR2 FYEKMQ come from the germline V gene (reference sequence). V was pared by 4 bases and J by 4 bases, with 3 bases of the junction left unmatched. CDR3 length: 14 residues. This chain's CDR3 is CASSSGTGGYEQYF. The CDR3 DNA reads TGTGCCAGCAGCTCCGGGACAGGGGGGTACGAGCAGTACTTC. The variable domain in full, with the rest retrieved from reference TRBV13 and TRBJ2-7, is AAGVIQSPRHLIKEKRETATLKCYPIPRHDTVYWYQQGPGQDPQFLISFYEKMQSDKGSIPDRFSAQQFSDYHSELNMSSLELGDSALYFCASSSGTGGYEQYFGPGTRLTVT.

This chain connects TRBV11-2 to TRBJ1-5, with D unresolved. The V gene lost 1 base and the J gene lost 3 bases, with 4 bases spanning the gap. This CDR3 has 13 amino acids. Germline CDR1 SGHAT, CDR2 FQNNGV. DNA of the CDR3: TGTGCCAGCAGCTTAGGTTACAATCAGCCCCAGCATTTT. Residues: CASSLGYNQPQHF.

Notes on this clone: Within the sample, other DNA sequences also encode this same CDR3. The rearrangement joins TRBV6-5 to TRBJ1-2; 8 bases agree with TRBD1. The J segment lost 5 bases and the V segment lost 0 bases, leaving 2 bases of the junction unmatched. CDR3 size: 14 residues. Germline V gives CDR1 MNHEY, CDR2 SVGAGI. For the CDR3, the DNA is TGTGCCAGCAGTTACTCGACAGGGGAATATGGCTACACCTTC. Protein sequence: CASSYSTGEYGYTF.

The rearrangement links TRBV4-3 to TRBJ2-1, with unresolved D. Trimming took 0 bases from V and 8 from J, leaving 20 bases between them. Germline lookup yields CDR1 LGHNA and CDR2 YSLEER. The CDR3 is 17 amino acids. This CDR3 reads CASSQDERSPNFDEQFF. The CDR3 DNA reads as TGCGCCAGCAGCCAAGATGAAAGGAGCCCGAATTTCGATGAGCAGTTCTTC.

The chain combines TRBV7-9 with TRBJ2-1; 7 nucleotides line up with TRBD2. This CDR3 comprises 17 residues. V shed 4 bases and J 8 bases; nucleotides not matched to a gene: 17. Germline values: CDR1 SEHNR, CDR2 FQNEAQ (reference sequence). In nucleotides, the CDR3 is TGTGCCAGCAGCTCCATAGCGGGTGGGGCAGGGCGCTATGAGCAGTTCTTC. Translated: CASSSIAGGAGRYEQFF.

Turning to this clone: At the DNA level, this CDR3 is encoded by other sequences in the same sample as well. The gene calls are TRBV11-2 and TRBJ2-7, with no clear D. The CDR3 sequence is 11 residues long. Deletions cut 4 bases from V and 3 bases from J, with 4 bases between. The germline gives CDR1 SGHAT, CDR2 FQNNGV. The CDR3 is CASSSHYEQYF. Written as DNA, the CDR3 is TGTGCCAGCAGCTCCCACTACGAGCAGTACTTC. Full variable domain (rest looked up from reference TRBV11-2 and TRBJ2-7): EAGVAQSPRYKIIEKRQSVAFWCNPISGHATLYWYQQILGQGPKLLIQFQNNGVVDDSQLPKDRFSAERLKGVDSTLKIQPAKLEDSAVYLCASSSHYEQYFGPGTRLTVT.

The chain's CDR3 is CASRALAGAINEQFF. Here the CDR3 DNA reads TGTGCCAGCAGAGCACTAGCGGGAGCTATTAATGAGCAGTTCTTC. The chain carries TRBV25-1 and TRBJ2-1; 11 bases align to TRBD2. CDR3 size: 15 residues. The ends lost 6 bases at V and 7 bases at J; junction bases unmatched: 8. Germline V lookup: CDR1 MGHDK, CDR2 SYGVNS.

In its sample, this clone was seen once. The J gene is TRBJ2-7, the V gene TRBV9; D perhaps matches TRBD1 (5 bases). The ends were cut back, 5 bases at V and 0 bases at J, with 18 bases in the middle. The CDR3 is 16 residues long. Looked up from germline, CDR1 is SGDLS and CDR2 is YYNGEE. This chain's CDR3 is CASSLTTGSGSYEQYF. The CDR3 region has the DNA TGTGCCAGCAGTCTTACTACAGGTTCCGGCTCCTACGAGCAGTACTTC.

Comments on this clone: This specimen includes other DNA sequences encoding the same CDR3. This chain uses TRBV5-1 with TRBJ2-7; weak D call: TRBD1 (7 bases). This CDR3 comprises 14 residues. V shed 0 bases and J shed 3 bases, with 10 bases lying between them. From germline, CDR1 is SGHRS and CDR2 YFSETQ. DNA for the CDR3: TGCGCCAGCAGCTTGGGACAGGGAGGCTACGAGCAGTACTTC. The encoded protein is CASSLGQGGYEQYF. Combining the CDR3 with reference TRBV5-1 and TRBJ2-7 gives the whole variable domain KAGVTQTPRYLIKTRGQQVTLSCSPISGHRSVSWYQQTPGQGLQFLFEYFSETQRNKGNFPGRFSGRQFSNSRSEMNVSTLELGDSALYLCASSLGQGGYEQYFGPGTRLTVT.

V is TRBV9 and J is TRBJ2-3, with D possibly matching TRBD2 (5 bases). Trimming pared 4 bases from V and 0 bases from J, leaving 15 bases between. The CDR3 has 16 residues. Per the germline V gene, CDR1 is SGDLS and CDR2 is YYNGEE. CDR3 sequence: CASSPSGATSTDTQYF. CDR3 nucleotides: TGTGCCAGCAGCCCCAGCGGCGCGACTAGCACAGATACGCAGTATTTT.

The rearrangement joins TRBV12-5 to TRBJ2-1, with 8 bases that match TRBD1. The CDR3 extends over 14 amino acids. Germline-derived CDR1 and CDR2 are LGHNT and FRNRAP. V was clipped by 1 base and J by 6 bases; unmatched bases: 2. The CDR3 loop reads CASGLGTGGNEQFF. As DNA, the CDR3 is TGTGCTAGTGGTTTGGGTACAGGGGGCAATGAGCAGTTCTTC.

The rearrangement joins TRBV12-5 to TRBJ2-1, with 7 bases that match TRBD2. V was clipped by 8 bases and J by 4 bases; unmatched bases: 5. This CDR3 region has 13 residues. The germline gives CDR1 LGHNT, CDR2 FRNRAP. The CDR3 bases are TGTGCTAGTACCTGGGGGGGTTACAATGAGCAGTTCTTC. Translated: CASTWGGYNEQFF.

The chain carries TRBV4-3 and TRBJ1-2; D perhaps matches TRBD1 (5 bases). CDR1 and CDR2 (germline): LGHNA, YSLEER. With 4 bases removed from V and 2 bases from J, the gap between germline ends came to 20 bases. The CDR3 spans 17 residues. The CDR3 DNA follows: TGCGCCAGCAGCCCCACAAGAAATCGGACACCGAACTATGGCTACACCTTC. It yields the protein CASSPTRNRTPNYGYTF.

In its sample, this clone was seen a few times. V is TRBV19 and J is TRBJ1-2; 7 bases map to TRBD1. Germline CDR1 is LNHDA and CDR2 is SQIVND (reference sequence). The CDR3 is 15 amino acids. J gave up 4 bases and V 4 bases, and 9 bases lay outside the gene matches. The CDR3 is CASSTPGTAFYGYTF. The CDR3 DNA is TGTGCCAGTAGTACCCCCGGGACAGCCTTCTATGGCTACACCTTC.

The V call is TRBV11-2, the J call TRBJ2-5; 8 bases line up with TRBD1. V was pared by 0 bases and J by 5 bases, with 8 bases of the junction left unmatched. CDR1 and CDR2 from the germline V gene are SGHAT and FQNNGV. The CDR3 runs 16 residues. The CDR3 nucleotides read TGTGCCAGCAGCTTAGATCTCCGCAGGGGGCAGGAGACCCAGTACTTC. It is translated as CASSLDLRRGQETQYF.

Written as DNA, the CDR3 is TGTGCCAGCAGCGCGGGGCTGGGGGACACTGAAGCTTTCTTT. This translates into CASSAGLGDTEAFF. The V and J genes are TRBV9 and TRBJ1-1; tentatively, D is TRBD1 (5 bases). With 3 bases removed from V and 3 bases from J, the gap between germline ends came to 12 bases. The CDR3 contains 14 residues. CDR1 and CDR2 from the germline V gene are SGDLS and YYNGEE.

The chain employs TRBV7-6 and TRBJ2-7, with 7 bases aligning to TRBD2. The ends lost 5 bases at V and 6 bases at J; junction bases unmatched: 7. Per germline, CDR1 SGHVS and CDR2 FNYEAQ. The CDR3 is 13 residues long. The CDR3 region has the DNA TGTGCCAGCAGCCGGCCGGGGGGAGGCGAGCAGTACTTC. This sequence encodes CASSRPGGGEQYF.

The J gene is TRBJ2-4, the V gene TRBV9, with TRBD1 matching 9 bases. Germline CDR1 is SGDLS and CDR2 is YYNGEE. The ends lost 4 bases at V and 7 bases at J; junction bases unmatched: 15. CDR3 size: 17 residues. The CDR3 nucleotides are TGTGCCAGCAGCTCACCCCCGGGGGGACAGGGTGGGAACATTCAGTACTTC. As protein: CASSSPPGGQGGNIQYF.

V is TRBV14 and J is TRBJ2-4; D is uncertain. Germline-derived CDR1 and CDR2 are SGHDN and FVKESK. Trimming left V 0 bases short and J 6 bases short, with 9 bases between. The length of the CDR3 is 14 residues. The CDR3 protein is CASSQERSLNIQYF. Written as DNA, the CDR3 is TGTGCCAGCAGCCAAGAGCGCAGCCTAAACATTCAGTACTTC.

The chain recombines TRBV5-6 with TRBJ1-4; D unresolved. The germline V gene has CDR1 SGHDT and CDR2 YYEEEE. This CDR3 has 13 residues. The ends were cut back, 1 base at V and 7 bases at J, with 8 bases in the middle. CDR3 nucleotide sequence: TGTGCCAGCAGCTTGTGGGAAGCTGAAAAACTGTTTTTT. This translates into CASSLWEAEKLFF.

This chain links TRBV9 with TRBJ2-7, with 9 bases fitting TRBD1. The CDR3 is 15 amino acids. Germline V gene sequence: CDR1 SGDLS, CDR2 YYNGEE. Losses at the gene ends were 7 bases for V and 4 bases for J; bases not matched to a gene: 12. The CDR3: CASGPGTGKEYEQYF. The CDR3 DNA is TGTGCCAGCGGACCCGGGACAGGGAAGGAATACGAGCAGTACTTC.

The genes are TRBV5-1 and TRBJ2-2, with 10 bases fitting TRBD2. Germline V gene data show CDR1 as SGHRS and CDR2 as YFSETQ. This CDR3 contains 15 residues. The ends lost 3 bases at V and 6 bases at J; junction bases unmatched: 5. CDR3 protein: CASSSLAGEAGELFF. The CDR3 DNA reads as TGCGCCAGCAGCTCCCTAGCGGGAGAGGCCGGGGAGCTGTTTTTT.

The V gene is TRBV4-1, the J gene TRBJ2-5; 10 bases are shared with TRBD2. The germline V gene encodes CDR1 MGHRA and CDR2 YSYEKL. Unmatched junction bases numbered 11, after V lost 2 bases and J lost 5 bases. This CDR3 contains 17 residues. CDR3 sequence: CASSQRTSGLRMETQYF. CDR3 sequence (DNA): TGCGCCAGCAGCCAAAGGACTAGCGGACTAAGGATGGAGACCCAGTACTTC.